The T cell receptor (beta chain) under discussion was sequenced for a study of T cells after yellow fever vaccination. General study findings and limits: Booster sampling recovered most clones from primary vaccination (about 97% CD4, over 75% CD8).

Using its own MiXCR run on the 5' RACE reads, TCRdb lists one record per CDR3 protein. This repertoire shows approximately 450,000 distinct CDR3 sequences, roughly a sixth found once; its top ten account for roughly a sixth. V was trimmed by 10 bases and J by 2 bases, leaving 15 bases between them. CDR1 is SGHRS and CDR2 is YFSETQ in the germline V gene. CDR3 length: 13 residues. Concerning this clonotype itself: Its specificity is unknown.

This rearrangement joins TRBV5-1 to TRBJ2-5; the D gene is possibly TRBD2 (7 bases). The material sequenced was PBMCs, taken before the yellow fever booster vaccination. The source of this sequence is a man aged 18 to 29 who received the YFV17D yellow fever vaccine. DNA for the CDR3: TGCGCCGCCGCCCGGGGGGCTCAAGAGACCCAGTACTTC. The encoded protein is CAAARGAQETQYF.